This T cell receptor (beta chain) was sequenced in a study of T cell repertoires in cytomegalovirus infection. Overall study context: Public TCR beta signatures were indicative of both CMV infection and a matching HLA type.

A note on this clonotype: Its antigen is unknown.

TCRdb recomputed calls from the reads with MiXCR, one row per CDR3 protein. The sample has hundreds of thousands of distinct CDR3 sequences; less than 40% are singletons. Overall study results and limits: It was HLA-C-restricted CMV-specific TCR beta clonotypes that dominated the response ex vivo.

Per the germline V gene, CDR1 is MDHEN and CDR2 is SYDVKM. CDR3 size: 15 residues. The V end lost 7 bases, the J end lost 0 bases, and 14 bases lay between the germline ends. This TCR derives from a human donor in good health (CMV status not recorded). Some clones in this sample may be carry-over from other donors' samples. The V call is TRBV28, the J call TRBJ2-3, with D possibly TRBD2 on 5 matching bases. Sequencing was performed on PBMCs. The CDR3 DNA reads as TGTGCCAGCACCGTAGGACTCTCTAGCACAGATACGCAGTATTTT. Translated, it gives CASTVGLSSTDTQYF. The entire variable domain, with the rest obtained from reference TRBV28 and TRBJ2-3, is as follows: DVKVTQSSRYLVKRTGEKVFLECVQDMDHENMFWYRQDPGLGLRLIYFSYDVKMKEKGDIPEGYSVSREKKERFSLILESASTNQTSMYLCASTVGLSSTDTQYFGPGTRLTVL.